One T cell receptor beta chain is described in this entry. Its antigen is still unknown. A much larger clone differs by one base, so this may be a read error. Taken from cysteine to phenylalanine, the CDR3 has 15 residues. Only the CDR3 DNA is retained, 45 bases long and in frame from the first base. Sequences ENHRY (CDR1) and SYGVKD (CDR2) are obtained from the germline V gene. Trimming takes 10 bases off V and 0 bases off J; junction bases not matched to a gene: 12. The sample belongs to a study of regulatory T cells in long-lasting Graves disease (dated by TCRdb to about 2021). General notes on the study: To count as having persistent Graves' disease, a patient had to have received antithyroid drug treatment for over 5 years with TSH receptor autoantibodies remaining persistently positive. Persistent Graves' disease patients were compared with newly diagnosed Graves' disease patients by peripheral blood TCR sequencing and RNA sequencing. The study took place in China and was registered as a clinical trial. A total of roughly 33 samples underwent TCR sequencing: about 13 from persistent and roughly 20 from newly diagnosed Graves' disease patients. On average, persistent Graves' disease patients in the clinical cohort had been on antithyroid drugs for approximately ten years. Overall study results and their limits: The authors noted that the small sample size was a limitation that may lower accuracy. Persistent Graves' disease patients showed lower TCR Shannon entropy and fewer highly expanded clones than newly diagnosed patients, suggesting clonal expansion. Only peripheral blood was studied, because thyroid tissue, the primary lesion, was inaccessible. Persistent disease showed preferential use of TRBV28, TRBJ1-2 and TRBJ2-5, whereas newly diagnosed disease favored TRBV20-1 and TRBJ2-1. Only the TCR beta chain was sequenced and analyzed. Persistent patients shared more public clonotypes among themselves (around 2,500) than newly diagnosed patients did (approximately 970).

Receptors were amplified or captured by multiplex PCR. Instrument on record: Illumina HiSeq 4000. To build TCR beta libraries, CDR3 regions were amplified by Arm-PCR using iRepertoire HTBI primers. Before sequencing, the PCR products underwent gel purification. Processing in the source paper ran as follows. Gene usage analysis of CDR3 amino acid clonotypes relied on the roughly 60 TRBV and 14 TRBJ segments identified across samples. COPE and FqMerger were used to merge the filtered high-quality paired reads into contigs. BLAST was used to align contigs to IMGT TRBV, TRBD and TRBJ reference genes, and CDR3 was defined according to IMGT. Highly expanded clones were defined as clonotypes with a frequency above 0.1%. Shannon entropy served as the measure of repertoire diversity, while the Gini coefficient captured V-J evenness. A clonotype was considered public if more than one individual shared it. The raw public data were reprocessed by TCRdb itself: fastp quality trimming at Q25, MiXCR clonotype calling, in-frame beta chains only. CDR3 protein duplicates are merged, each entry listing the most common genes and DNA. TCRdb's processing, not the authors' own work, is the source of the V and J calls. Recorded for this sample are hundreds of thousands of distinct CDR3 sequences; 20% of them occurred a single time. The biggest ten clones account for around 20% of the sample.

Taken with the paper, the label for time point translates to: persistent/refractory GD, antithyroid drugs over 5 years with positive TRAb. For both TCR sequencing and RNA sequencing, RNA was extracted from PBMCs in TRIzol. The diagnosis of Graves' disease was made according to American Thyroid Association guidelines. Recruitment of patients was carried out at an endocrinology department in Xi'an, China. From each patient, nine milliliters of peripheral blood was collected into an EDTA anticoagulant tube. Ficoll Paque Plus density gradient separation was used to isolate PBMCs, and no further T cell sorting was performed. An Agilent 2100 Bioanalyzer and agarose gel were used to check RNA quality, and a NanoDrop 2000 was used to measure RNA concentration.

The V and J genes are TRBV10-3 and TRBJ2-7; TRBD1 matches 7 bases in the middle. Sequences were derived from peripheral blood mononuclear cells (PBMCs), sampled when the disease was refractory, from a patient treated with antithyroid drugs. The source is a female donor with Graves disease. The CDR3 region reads CATRDSSGSSYEQYF. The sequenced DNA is TGTGCCACCAGGGACAGCTCGGGGAGCTCCTACGAGCAGTACTTC.